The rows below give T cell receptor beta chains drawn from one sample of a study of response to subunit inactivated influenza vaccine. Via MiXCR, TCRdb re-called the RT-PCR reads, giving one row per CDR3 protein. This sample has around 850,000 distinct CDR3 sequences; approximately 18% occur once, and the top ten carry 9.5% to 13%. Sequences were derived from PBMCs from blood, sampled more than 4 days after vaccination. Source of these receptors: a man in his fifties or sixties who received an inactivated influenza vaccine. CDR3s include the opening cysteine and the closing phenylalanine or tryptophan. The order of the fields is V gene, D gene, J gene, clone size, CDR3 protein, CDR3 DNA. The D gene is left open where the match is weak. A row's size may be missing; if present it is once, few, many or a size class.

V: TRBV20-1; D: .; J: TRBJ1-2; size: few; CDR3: CSAITGYPENRLDYGYTF; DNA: TGCAGTGCTATAACAGGGTACCCTGAAAACCGCCTAGACTATGGCTACACCTTC
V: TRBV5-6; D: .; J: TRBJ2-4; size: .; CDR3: CASSLVTTEYNIQYF; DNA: TGTGCCAGCAGCTTGGTAACGACAGAATACAACATTCAGTACTTC
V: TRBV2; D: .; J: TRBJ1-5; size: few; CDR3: CASSEDSYNQPQHF; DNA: TGTGCCAGCAGTGAGGACAGCTACAATCAGCCCCAGCATTTT
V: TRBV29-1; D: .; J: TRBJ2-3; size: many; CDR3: CSVILTDTQYF; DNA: TGCAGCGTTATCTTGACAGATACGCAGTATTTT
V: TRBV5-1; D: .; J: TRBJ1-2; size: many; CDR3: CASSLGTSNYGYTF; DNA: TGTGCCAGCAGTTTAGGGACAAGCAACTATGGCTACACCTTC
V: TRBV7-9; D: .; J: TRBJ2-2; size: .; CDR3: CASSSAVDTGELFF; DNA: TGTGCCAGCAGCTCGGCGGTCGACACCGGGGAGCTGTTTTTT
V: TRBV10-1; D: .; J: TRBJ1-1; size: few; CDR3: CASSELSDRNAEAFF; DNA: TGCGCCAGCAGTGAGCTAAGTGACAGGAACGCTGAAGCTTTCTTT
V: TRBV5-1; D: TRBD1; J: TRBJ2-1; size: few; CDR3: CASSATTGATITHEQFF; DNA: TGCGCCAGCAGCGCGACTACAGGGGCGACGATAACCCATGAGCAGTTCTTC
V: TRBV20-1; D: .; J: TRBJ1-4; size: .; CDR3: CSARDTNSPEKLFF; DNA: TGCAGTGCTAGAGACACCAACTCCCCTGAAAAACTGTTTTTT
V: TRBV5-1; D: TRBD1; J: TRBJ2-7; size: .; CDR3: CASSVGQGGNEQYF; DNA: TGCGCCAGCAGCGTGGGACAGGGGGGTAACGAGCAGTACTTC